The 21 T cell receptor beta chains given below trace back to one sample, sequenced in a study of OX40 agonist ivuxolimab in advanced cancers. Clones were sequenced by immunoSEQ multiplex PCR, and TCRdb holds only the in-frame ones, with some missing. Of about 27,000 clones in the sample, less than 85% were seen once. The material was CD4+ or CD8+ T cells sorted from blood, obtained in a trial of the OX40 agonist ivuxolimab. The receptors here all came from an adult with an advanced solid tumor such as melanoma, head and neck, liver or kidney cancer.

This clone has just a few counts. V and J are TRBV28 and TRBJ1-6; D ambiguous. The ends were cut back, 3 bases at V and 10 bases at J, with 16 bases in the middle. The CDR3 spans 15 residues. Per germline, CDR1 MDHEN and CDR2 SYDVKM. The CDR3 loop reads CASSFSSGRRSPLHF. The CDR3, as DNA: TGTGCCAGCAGTTTTAGTTCAGGCAGACGATCACCCCTCCACTTT.

The rearrangement links TRBV7-9 to TRBJ2-2; the D gene is possibly TRBD2 (6 bases). Germline V lookup: CDR1 SEHNR, CDR2 FQNEAQ (reference sequence). V was shortened by 11 bases and J by 1 base, with 14 bases between the two germline ends. The CDR3 totals 14 residues. The CDR3 DNA is TGTGCCTGGCAGGGACTGGAGAACACCGGGGAGCTGTTTTTT. Its protein is CAWQGLENTGELFF. Drawing the rest from reference TRBV7-9 and TRBJ2-2, the complete variable domain is DTGVSQNPRHKITKRGQNVTFRCDPISEHNRLYWYRQTLGQGPEFLTYFQNEAQLEKSRLLSDRFSAERPKGSFSTLEIQRTEQGDSAMYLCAWQGLENTGELFFGEGSRLTVL.

The rearrangement joins TRBV4-1 to TRBJ2-1; unclear D gene. The CDR3 has 17 amino acids. Trimming removed 1 base from V and 7 bases from J, with 20 bases in between. The germline V gene has CDR1 MGHRA and CDR2 YSYEKL. CDR3 nucleotides: TGCGCCAGCAGCCAAGGTCCATATACGACCCTGGGGAATGAGCAGTTCTTC. It codes for CASSQGPYTTLGNEQFF.

In its sample, this clone was seen once. The rearrangement links TRBV14 to TRBJ2-7; a weak D match, TRBD1 (5 bases). Trimming pared 0 bases from V and 3 bases from J, leaving 27 bases between. The CDR3 contains 20 residues. Germline lookup yields CDR1 SGHDN and CDR2 FVKESK. The chain's CDR3 is CASSQDSVLVWTTDVYEQYF. The CDR3, as DNA: TGTGCCAGCAGCCAAGATTCCGTCTTGGTCTGGACAACCGATGTCTACGAGCAGTACTTC. Combining the CDR3 with reference TRBV14 and TRBJ2-7 gives the whole variable domain EAGVTQFPSHSVIEKGQTVTLRCDPISGHDNLYWYRRVMGKEIKFLLHFVKESKQDESGMPNNRFLAERTGGTYSTLKVQPAELEDSGVYFCASSQDSVLVWTTDVYEQYFGPGTRLTVT.

The rearrangement uses TRBV29-1 and TRBJ1-1; no reliable D call. The CDR3 has 11 residues. V gave up 3 bases and J gave up 7 bases, with 9 bases separating them. Per germline, CDR1 SQVTM and CDR2 ANQGSEA. CDR3 amino acids: CSVDGPNEAFF. CDR3 DNA: TGCAGCGTTGACGGCCCGAATGAAGCTTTCTTT.

CDR3 residues: CASSFAGNYGYTF. The CDR3 bases are TGTGCCAGCAGCTTTGCGGGGAACTATGGCTACACCTTC. The chain joins TRBV7-9 to TRBJ1-2, with unresolved D. V gave up 3 bases and J gave up 2 bases, with 7 bases separating them. Germline V gene lookup returns CDR1 SEHNR and CDR2 FQNEAQ (reference sequence). This CDR3 is 13 amino acids long.

The gene calls are TRBV27 and TRBJ2-2, with 14 nucleotides matching TRBD2. Per the germline V gene, CDR1 is MNHEY and CDR2 is SMNVEV (reference sequence). The CDR3 has 18 residues. The J segment lost 3 bases and the V segment lost 5 bases, leaving 8 bases of the junction unmatched. This chain's CDR3 is CASSMGLAGVSDTGELFF. The CDR3, as DNA: TGTGCCAGCAGTATGGGACTAGCGGGAGTCTCGGACACCGGGGAGCTGTTTTTT.

The chain has TRBV19 and TRBJ2-7; no firm D call. This CDR3 has 17 amino acids. V lost 3 bases, J lost 6 bases, and 24 bases lay in between. The germline gives CDR1 LNHDA, CDR2 SQIVND (reference sequence). The CDR3 DNA follows: TGTGCCAGTAGTATCGATAGGCTAGTGGACCCAGGTCGCGAGCAGTACTTC. This encodes CASSIDRLVDPGREQYF.

The chain links TRBV29-1 to TRBJ2-7, with D tentatively TRBD1 (6 bases). The CDR3 loop spans 12 amino acids. V dropped 4 bases and J dropped 5 bases, with 12 bases sitting between them. Germline V gives CDR1 SQVTM, CDR2 ANQGSEA. The CDR3 reads CSVVEQGNEQYF. The DNA of the CDR3 is TGCAGCGTTGTTGAACAGGGTAACGAGCAGTACTTC.

V and J are TRBV5-8 and TRBJ2-1; D is uncertain. V lost 4 bases to trimming and J lost 3 bases, with 2 bases between them. The CDR3 totals 11 residues. Germline V gene sequence: CDR1 SGHTS, CDR2 YDEGEE. This chain's CDR3 is CASSHYNEQFF. In nucleotides, the CDR3 is TGTGCCAGCAGCCACTACAATGAGCAGTTCTTC.

The chain has TRBV11-2 and TRBJ2-1, with 13 bases identical to TRBD2. The germline CDR1 and CDR2 sequences are SGHAT and FQNNGV. This CDR3 contains 17 residues. Trimming took 1 base from V and 8 from J; bases not matched to a gene: 8. CDR3 nucleotide sequence: TGTGCCAGCAGCTTAGTCGGAGGACTAGCGGGAGTTTATGAGCAGTTCTTC. Protein: CASSLVGGLAGVYEQFF.

This clone appeared a few times. One junction end disagrees with the germline gene, perhaps due to a read error. V gene TRBV2 combines with J gene TRBJ1-2; 8 positions match TRBD1. This CDR3 contains 14 residues. Germline lookup yields CDR1 SNHLY and CDR2 FYNNEI. As DNA, the CDR3 is TGTGCCAGCAGCGAAGGGACAGGCTACTATGGCTACACCTTC. This codes for CASSEGTGYYGYTF.

The chain joins TRBV5-1 to TRBJ2-7; maybe TRBD2 (5 bases). This CDR3 spans 14 amino acids. CDR1 is SGHRS and CDR2 is YFSETQ in the germline V gene. V lost 2 bases and J lost 2, with 11 bases in between. The CDR3 DNA sequence: TGCGCCAGCAGCTTCGGACTCCAAGCCTACGAGCAGTACTTC. This gives the protein CASSFGLQAYEQYF. Complete variable domain (other parts from reference TRBV5-1 and TRBJ2-7): KAGVTQTPRYLIKTRGQQVTLSCSPISGHRSVSWYQQTPGQGLQFLFEYFSETQRNKGNFPGRFSGRQFSNSRSEMNVSTLELGDSALYLCASSFGLQAYEQYFGPGTRLTVT.

The chain has TRBV10-3 and TRBJ2-2; D remains ambiguous. The CDR3 covers 11 residues. Germline V gene data show CDR1 as ENHRY and CDR2 as SYGVKD. The V gene lost 10 bases and the J gene lost 3 bases, with 6 bases spanning the gap. In nucleotides, the CDR3 is TGTGCCACCTGGGACACCGGGGAGCTGTTTTTT. Encoded protein: CATWDTGELFF.

V usage is TRBV15 and J usage is TRBJ2-2; 8 positions match TRBD2. The CDR3 length is 17 residues. V was clipped by 0 bases and J by 3 bases; unmatched bases: 6. Germline V gene lookup returns CDR1 LNHNV and CDR2 YYDKDF (reference sequence). CDR3 bases: TGTGCCACCAGCAGAGATAGGTCGGGGGGGCACACCGGGGAGCTGTTTTTT. This codes for CATSRDRSGGHTGELFF.

CDR3 DNA: TGTGCCAGTAGCGCTAGGGACTCTAGGAGGGAGAAAGAGACCCAGTACTTC. It encodes CASSARDSRREKETQYF. The rearrangement links TRBV19 to TRBJ2-5; D might be TRBD2 (6 bases). Germline V gene lookup returns CDR1 LNHDA and CDR2 SQIVND (reference sequence). The CDR3 has 17 amino acids. V shed 6 bases and J shed 3 bases, with 23 bases lying between them.

The chain recombines TRBV7-8 with TRBJ2-7; TRBD2 aligns across 14 bases. From germline, CDR1 is SGHVS and CDR2 FQNEAQ. Trimming removed 4 bases from V and 0 bases from J; junction bases left unmatched: 8. CDR3 size: 18 residues. The CDR3 loop reads CASSSGLAGVGSSYEQYF. CDR3 nucleotide sequence: TGTGCCAGCAGCTCGGGACTAGCGGGAGTGGGGAGCTCCTACGAGCAGTACTTC. Variable domain in full (rest from reference TRBV7-8 and TRBJ2-7): GAGVSQSPRYKVAKRGQDVALRCDPISGHVSLFWYQQALGQGPEFLTYFQNEAQLDKSGLPSDRFFAERPEGSVSTLKIQRTQQEDSAVYLCASSSGLAGVGSSYEQYFGPGTRLTVT.

The chain recombines TRBV6-5 with TRBJ1-1, with 8 positions matching TRBD1. J gave up 1 base and V 10 bases, and 5 bases lay outside the gene matches. The germline CDR1 and CDR2 sequences are MNHEY and SVGAGI. The CDR3 length is 13 residues. The CDR3 region has the DNA TGTGCCACCAGACAGGGGCGGAACACTGAAGCTTTCTTT. It is translated as CATRQGRNTEAFF.

This clone appeared a single time. This chain links TRBV7-9 with TRBJ2-7; D uncertain. The CDR3 loop spans 13 amino acids. Germline V lookup: CDR1 SEHNR, CDR2 FQNEAQ (reference sequence). With 3 bases removed from V and 3 bases from J, the gap between germline ends came to 9 bases. CDR3 in DNA: TGTGCCAGCAGCTTCCTCACGGACTACGAGCAGTACTTC. Amino acids: CASSFLTDYEQYF. The variable domain in full, with the rest retrieved from reference TRBV7-9 and TRBJ2-7, is DTGVSQNPRHKITKRGQNVTFRCDPISEHNRLYWYRQTLGQGPEFLTYFQNEAQLEKSRLLSDRFSAERPKGSFSTLEIQRTEQGDSAMYLCASSFLTDYEQYFGPGTRLTVT.

The rearrangement joins TRBV4-1 to TRBJ2-3; 8 positions match TRBD1. V shed 7 bases and J 7 bases; nucleotides not matched to a gene: 25. CDR3 size: 19 residues. CDR1 and CDR2 (germline): MGHRA, YSYEKL. In DNA, the CDR3 is TGCGCCAGCATCAAAGTTCTGTCCCCAGGGGGCTCACACAGGAATACGCAGTATTTT. Amino acids: CASIKVLSPGGSHRNTQYF.

This clone was counted once. This chain links TRBV5-1 with TRBJ2-1; D gene unclear. The germline CDR1 and CDR2 sequences are SGHRS and YFSETQ. The V end lost 1 base, the J end lost 3 bases, and 5 bases lay between the germline ends. The CDR3 covers 13 residues. The CDR3 DNA reads as TGCGCCAGCAGCTTGTCGAGCTACAATGAGCAGTTCTTC. Its translation is CASSLSSYNEQFF.